This T cell receptor (beta chain) was obtained from a study of T cells in Graves' hyperthyroidism and ophthalmopathy. The study's findings and limits: Ophthalmopathy was identified by the model a median about 6.4 months ahead of onset. Among clonotypes expanded in thyroid above 0.001, most were also found in blood. Ophthalmopathy cases were set apart from stable hyperthyroidism by a 13 V-J model.

With regard to this clonotype: Its antigen is unknown.

Uncontrolled infection, other autoimmune disease, pregnancy and lactation each barred patients from inclusion. Amplified TCR beta CDR3 regions came from RNA transcripts. HTBI primers drove first-round RT-PCR of the TCR CDR3. TCRdb fed the multiplex PCR reads into MiXCR, producing one record per CDR3 protein. The sample yields 650,000 to 800,000 distinct CDR3 sequences, 45% seen once. The sample comprised peripheral blood or thyroid tissue (not recorded which). This sequence was found in an adult man with Graves' disease, either hyperthyroidism or ophthalmopathy (not recorded which).

The CDR3 protein is CAISGTSGPEYF. The CDR3 nucleotides are TGTGCCATCAGTGGGACTAGCGGACCAGAGTACTTC. The chain uses TRBV10-3 and TRBJ2-7, with 10 nucleotides matching TRBD2. V was clipped by 4 bases and J by 11 bases; unmatched bases: 5. Looked up from germline, CDR1 is ENHRY and CDR2 is SYGVKD. CDR3 size: 12 residues.